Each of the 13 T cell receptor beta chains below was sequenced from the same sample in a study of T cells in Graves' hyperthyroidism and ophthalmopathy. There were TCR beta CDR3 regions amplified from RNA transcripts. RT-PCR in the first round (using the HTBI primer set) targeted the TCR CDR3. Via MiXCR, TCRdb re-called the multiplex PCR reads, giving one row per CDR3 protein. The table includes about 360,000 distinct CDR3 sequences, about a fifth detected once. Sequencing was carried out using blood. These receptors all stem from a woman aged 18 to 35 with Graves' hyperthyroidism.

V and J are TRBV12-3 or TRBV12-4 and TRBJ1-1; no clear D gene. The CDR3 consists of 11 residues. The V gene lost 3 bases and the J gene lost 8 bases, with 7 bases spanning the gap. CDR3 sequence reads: CASSLTQEAFF. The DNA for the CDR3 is TGTGCCAGCAGTTTGACCCAGGAAGCTTTCTTT.

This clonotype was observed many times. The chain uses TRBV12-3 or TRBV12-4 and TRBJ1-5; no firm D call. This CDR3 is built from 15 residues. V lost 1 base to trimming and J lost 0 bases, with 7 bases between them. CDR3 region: CASSLEWTSNQPQHF. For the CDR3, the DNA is TGTGCCAGCAGTTTAGAGTGGACTAGCAATCAGCCCCAGCATTTT.

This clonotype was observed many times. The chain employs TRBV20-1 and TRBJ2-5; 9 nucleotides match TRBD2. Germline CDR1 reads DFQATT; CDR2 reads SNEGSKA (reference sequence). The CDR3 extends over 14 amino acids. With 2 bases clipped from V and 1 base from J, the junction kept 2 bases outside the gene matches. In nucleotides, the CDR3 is TGCAGTGCTAGACCGGGACTAGCCCAAGAGACCCAGTACTTC. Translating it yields CSARPGLAQETQYF.

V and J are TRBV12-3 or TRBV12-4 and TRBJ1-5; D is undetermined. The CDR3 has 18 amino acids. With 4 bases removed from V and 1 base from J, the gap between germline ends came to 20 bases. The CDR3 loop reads CASSSNDIGWESNQPQHF. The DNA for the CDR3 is TGTGCCAGCAGTTCAAACGACATCGGGTGGGAAAGCAATCAGCCCCAGCATTTT.

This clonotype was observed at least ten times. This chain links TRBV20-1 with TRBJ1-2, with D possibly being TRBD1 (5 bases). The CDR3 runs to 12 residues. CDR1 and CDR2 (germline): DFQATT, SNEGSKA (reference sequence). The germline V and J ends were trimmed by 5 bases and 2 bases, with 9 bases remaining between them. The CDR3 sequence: CSAPGINYGYTF. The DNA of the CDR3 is TGCAGTGCTCCAGGGATAAACTATGGCTACACCTTC.

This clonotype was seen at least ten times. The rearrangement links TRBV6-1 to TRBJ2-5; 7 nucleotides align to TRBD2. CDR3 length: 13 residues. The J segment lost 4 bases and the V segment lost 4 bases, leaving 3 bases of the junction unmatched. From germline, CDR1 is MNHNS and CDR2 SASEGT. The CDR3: CASSGGGRETQYF. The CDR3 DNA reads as TGTGCCAGCAGTGGCGGGGGAAGAGAGACCCAGTACTTC.

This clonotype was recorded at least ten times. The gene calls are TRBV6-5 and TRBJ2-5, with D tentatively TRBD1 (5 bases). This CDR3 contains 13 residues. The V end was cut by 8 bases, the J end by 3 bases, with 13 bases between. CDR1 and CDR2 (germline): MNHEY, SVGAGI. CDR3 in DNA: TGTGCCAGCCAGGGTGGGGTTGAAGAGACCCAGTACTTC. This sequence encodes CASQGGVEETQYF.

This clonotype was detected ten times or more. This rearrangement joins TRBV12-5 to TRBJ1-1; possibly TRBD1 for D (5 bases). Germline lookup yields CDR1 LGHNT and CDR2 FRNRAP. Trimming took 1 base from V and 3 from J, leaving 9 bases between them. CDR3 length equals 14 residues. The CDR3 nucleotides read TGTGCTAGTGGTTTGGCAGGGCTTGACACTGAAGCTTTCTTT. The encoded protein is CASGLAGLDTEAFF.

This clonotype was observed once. The CDR3 coding sequence is TGTGCCAGCAGTTACGAGGCCGGCGGCACTGAAGCTTTCTTT. It yields the protein CASSYEAGGTEAFF. The V and J genes are TRBV6-5 and TRBJ1-1; the D is unclear. The CDR3 has 14 amino acids. Germline V lookup: CDR1 MNHEY, CDR2 SVGAGI. The germline V and J ends were trimmed by 2 bases and 4 bases, with 11 bases remaining between them.

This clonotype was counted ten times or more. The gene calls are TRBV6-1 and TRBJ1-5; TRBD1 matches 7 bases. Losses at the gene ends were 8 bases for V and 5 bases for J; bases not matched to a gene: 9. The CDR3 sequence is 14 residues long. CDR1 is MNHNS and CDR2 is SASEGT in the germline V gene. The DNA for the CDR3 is TGTGCCAGCTCCACCAGGGGGGTTGATCAGCCCCAGCATTTT. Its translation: CASSTRGVDQPQHF.

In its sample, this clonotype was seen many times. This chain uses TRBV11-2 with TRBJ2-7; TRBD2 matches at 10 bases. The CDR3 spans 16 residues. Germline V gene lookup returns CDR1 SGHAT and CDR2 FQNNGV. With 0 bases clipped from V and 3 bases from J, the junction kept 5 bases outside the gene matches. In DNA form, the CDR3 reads TGTGCCAGCAGCTTAGAATGGACTAGCGGTTACTACGAGCAGTACTTC. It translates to CASSLEWTSGYYEQYF.

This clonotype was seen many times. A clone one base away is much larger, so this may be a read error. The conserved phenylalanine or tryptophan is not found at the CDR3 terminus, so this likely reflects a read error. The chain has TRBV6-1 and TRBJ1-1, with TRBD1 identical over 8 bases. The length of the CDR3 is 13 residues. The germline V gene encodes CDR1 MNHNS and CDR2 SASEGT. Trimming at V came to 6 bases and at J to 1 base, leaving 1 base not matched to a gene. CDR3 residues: CASSDRGNTEAFS. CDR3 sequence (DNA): TGTGCCAGCAGCGACAGGGGGAACACTGAAGCTTTCTCT.

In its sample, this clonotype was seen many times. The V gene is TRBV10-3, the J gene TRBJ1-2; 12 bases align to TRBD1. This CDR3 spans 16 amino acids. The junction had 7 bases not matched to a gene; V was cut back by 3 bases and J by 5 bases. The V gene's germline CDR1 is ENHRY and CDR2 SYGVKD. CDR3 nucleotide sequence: TGTGCCATCAGTGACCCCGGGACAGGGGGCTCTTATGGCTACACCTTC. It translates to CAISDPGTGGSYGYTF.